The next 11 T cell receptor beta chains were all read from a single sample in a study of blood T cells in healthy people across ages. It was with a sample-barcoded 5' primer and a J-beta primer mix that a second PCR of roughly 7 to 12 cycles was run. TCRdb passed the 5' RACE reads through MiXCR, listing each CDR3 protein once. This sample yields about 1,000,000 distinct CDR3 sequences, of which under 45% are seen a single time; about 19% belongs to the top ten. The sequenced material came from blood. These TCRs come from a woman aged 60 to 75 in good health.

This clonotype appeared once. The chain is built from TRBV5-1 and TRBJ1-1, with D perhaps TRBD1 (5 bases). From germline, CDR1 is SGHRS and CDR2 YFSETQ. Trimming left V 4 bases short and J 7 bases short, with 14 bases between. The CDR3 has 13 residues. The CDR3, as DNA: TGCGCCAGCAGCCTCCGGGACCTGGGTGAAGCTTTCTTT. This encodes CASSLRDLGEAFF.

This clonotype was seen a handful of times. The chain carries TRBV2 and TRBJ2-7; 14 bases fit TRBD2. The CDR3 consists of 19 residues. After removal of 6 bases from V and 4 bases from J, the junction contained 17 bases not matched to a gene. Germline lookup yields CDR1 SNHLY and CDR2 FYNNEI. CDR3: CASRLTKGRLAGGPYEQYF. The CDR3 region has the DNA TGTGCCAGCAGGTTAACAAAGGGTCGACTAGCGGGAGGGCCTTACGAGCAGTACTTC.

V is TRBV20-1 and J is TRBJ2-1, with D tentatively TRBD1 (5 bases). Deletions cut 3 bases from V and 5 bases from J, with 14 bases between. Germline values: CDR1 DFQATT, CDR2 SNEGSKA (reference sequence). This CDR3 spans 14 amino acids. This CDR3 is CSARGHRSHNEQFF. The CDR3, as DNA: TGCAGTGCTAGGGGTCACAGGAGCCACAATGAGCAGTTCTTC.

Only a few counts were recorded for this clonotype. This chain links TRBV10-3 with TRBJ2-3, with D possibly matching TRBD1 (8 bases). The CDR3 covers 18 residues. The V end lost 4 bases, the J end lost 0 bases, and 20 bases lay between the germline ends. In germline, CDR1 is ENHRY, CDR2 SYGVKD. DNA of the CDR3: TGTGCCATCAGTGCGACACAGGGGGGGGGACCAAGCACAGATACGCAGTATTTT. Translating it yields CAISATQGGGPSTDTQYF.

The chain links TRBV5-1 to TRBJ2-7; TRBD1 matches at 8 bases. The V gene's germline CDR1 is SGHRS and CDR2 YFSETQ. Trimming cost V 5 bases and J 0 bases; bases outside gene matches: 4. This CDR3 has 14 amino acids. CDR3 nucleotides: TGCGCCAGCAGAAACAGGGGGAACTCCTACGAGCAGTACTTC. This translates into CASRNRGNSYEQYF.

The chain carries TRBV5-1 and TRBJ1-4; D uncertain. The CDR3 extends over 14 amino acids. V lost 0 bases to trimming and J lost 3 bases, with 6 bases between them. Per the germline V gene, CDR1 is SGHRS and CDR2 is YFSETQ. Here the CDR3 DNA reads TGCGCCAGCAGCTTGGATACAGCTAATGAAAAACTGTTTTTT. It is translated as CASSLDTANEKLFF.

This clonotype occurred a few times. The CDR3 loop reads CASSWQGAETQYF. CDR3 nucleotide sequence: TGCGCCAGCAGCTGGCAGGGGGCAGAGACCCAGTACTTC. V and J are TRBV5-1 and TRBJ2-5, with 8 bases lining up with TRBD1. The germline V gene encodes CDR1 SGHRS and CDR2 YFSETQ. The CDR3 length is 13 residues. Trimming removed 3 bases from V and 4 bases from J; junction bases left unmatched: 2. Using reference TRBV5-1 and TRBJ2-5 for the parts outside the CDR3, the full variable domain is KAGVTQTPRYLIKTRGQQVTLSCSPISGHRSVSWYQQTPGQGLQFLFEYFSETQRNKGNFPGRFSGRQFSNSRSEMNVSTLELGDSALYLCASSWQGAETQYFGPGTRLLVL.

This chain uses TRBV28 with TRBJ2-5; D is undetermined. The germline gives CDR1 MDHEN, CDR2 SYDVKM. The CDR3 runs 9 residues. Trimming shortened V by 8 bases and J by 13 bases, and 11 bases separated the two germline ends. CDR3 region: CASGDRRYF. The CDR3 DNA reads TGTGCCAGCGGCGATAGGCGGTACTTC.

This clonotype was seen more than once but under ten times. The chain combines TRBV7-9 with TRBJ1-2; the match to TRBD1 covers 9 bases. CDR1 is SEHNR and CDR2 is FQNEAQ in the germline V gene (reference sequence). V was pared by 5 bases and J by 8 bases, with 18 bases of the junction left unmatched. CDR3 length equals 17 residues. The CDR3 DNA sequence: TGTGCCAGCAGCCCCCCGGACAGGGGCCTGAAATTGGGAGGCTACACCTTC. It yields the protein CASSPPDRGLKLGGYTF.

The chain combines TRBV5-1 with TRBJ1-2; 9 bases match TRBD1. Germline values: CDR1 SGHRS, CDR2 YFSETQ. Trimming at V came to 4 bases and at J to 6 bases, leaving 10 bases not matched to a gene. The CDR3 sequence is 15 residues long. The DNA of the CDR3 is TGCGCCAGCAGCCTCCCCCGGACAGGGGCGGATGGCTACACCTTC. Translation gives CASSLPRTGADGYTF.

The table lists this clonotype with a few counts. A much larger clone lies one base from this, so it may be a read error. In DNA form, the CDR3 reads TGTGCCAGCAGCAAGGGACTAGACAGTGCAGAGCAGTACTTC. Its protein product is CASSKGLDSAEQYF. The chain couples TRBV7-2 to TRBJ2-5; 8 bases fit TRBD2. V dropped 5 bases and J dropped 11; count of bases not matched to a gene: 13. CDR3 size: 14 residues. Germline-derived CDR1 and CDR2 are SGHTA and FQGNSA. The full variable domain, rest sourced from reference TRBV7-2 and TRBJ2-5, is GAGVSQSPSNKVTEKGKDVELRCDPISGHTALYWYRQSLGQGLEFLIYFQGNSAPDKSGLPSDRFSAERTGGSVSTLTIQRTQQEDSAVYLCASSKGLDSAEQYFGPGTRLLVL.